The present TCR beta chain was sequenced within a study of blood T cells in healthy people across ages. Findings and limits, study-wide: Naive CD4+ cell counts and diversity both ran higher in long-lived than in aged donors.

Then a second PCR, running roughly 7 to 11 cycles, was carried out with a sample-barcoded 5' primer and a J-beta primer mix. Carrying 12 random nucleotides, a template-switch adaptor labeled each individual cDNA molecule. TCRdb redid the calling of the 5' RACE reads with MiXCR, one entry per CDR3 protein. The table records about 830,000 distinct CDR3 sequences, roughly 60% of them present only once. This CDR3 is 14 amino acids long. Trimming took 5 bases from V and 2 from J; bases not matched to a gene: 2. Germline V CDR1 and CDR2: SGHTA, FQGNSA. A note on this clonotype: What it binds is not known.

Investigators took about 9.1 milliliters of peripheral blood from every donor. The TCR comes from a young man in good health. The chain couples TRBV7-2 to TRBJ2-3, with 9 positions matching TRBD2. The sample consisted of blood. CDR3 bases: TGTGCCAGCAGCCGGACTAGCGTCACAGATACGCAGTATTTT. Translation gives CASSRTSVTDTQYF.